The rows below give T cell receptor beta chains drawn from one sample of a study of CD8 T cells in Susac syndrome. Each CDR3 protein is one row after TCRdb ran MiXCR on the immunoSEQ multiplex PCR reads. The sample contains approximately 150,000 distinct CDR3 sequences, 90% to 95% of which appear only once. Sequencing was carried out using CD4+ T cells from PBMCs. The origin of the receptors is a human donor in good health. The CDR3 runs from the conserved cysteine through the conserved F or W. The D gene is left open where the match is weak. Where a row states a size, it is once, few, many or the class of an expanded clone; other rows omit it.

j_call: TRBJ1-2
cdr3_length: 14
v_call: TRBV2
clone_size: .
d_call: .
cdr3_nt: TGTGCCAGCACCTACTCTGGGAGCGAGGTTGGCTACACCTTC
cdr3_aa: CASTYSGSEVGYTF

j_call: TRBJ1-1
cdr3_length: 14
v_call: TRBV6-6
clone_size: once
d_call: .
cdr3_nt: TGTGCCAGCAGAGACTCGGGGGCGGGCGCTGAAGCTTTCTTT
cdr3_aa: CASRDSGAGAEAFF

j_call: TRBJ1-1
cdr3_length: 16
v_call: TRBV19
clone_size: .
d_call: TRBD1
cdr3_nt: TGTGCCAGTAGTCTCACAACGGGACAGGGGGGCACTGAAGCTTTCTTT
cdr3_aa: CASSLTTGQGGTEAFF

j_call: TRBJ1-2
cdr3_length: 15
v_call: TRBV7-9
clone_size: once
d_call: .
cdr3_nt: TGTGCCAGCAGCTCCCACCTCCCCGTCGCTTATGGCTACACCTTC
cdr3_aa: CASSSHLPVAYGYTF

j_call: TRBJ2-2
cdr3_length: 17
v_call: TRBV20-1
clone_size: .
d_call: TRBD2
cdr3_nt: TGCAGTGCTAGGGGAATAGCGGGGGCACTGAACACCGGGGAGCTGTTTTTT
cdr3_aa: CSARGIAGALNTGELFF

j_call: TRBJ2-2
cdr3_length: 16
v_call: TRBV18
clone_size: .
d_call: TRBD1
cdr3_nt: TGTGCCAGCTCACCTTTTGACAGGGGGAACACCGGGGAGCTGTTTTTT
cdr3_aa: CASSPFDRGNTGELFF

j_call: TRBJ2-7
cdr3_length: 16
v_call: TRBV27
clone_size: .
d_call: .
cdr3_nt: TGTGCCAGCAGGCTCTCCCTGGCGGGGACGTCCTACGAGCAGTACTTC
cdr3_aa: CASRLSLAGTSYEQYF

j_call: TRBJ2-5
cdr3_length: 13
v_call: TRBV3-1
clone_size: once
d_call: .
cdr3_nt: TGTGCCAGCAGCCAAGGGAGCAGCGGGACCCAGTACTTC
cdr3_aa: CASSQGSSGTQYF

j_call: TRBJ2-5
cdr3_length: 14
v_call: TRBV14
clone_size: .
d_call: .
cdr3_nt: TGTGCCAGCAGCCAAGAATGGGGCAGAGAGACCCAGTACTTC
cdr3_aa: CASSQEWGRETQYF

j_call: TRBJ2-2
cdr3_length: 17
v_call: TRBV6-2/TRBV6-3
clone_size: .
d_call: .
cdr3_nt: TGTGCCAGCAGTTACGGGCCGGGGCGGTCGAACACCGGGGAGCTGTTTTTT
cdr3_aa: CASSYGPGRSNTGELFF

j_call: TRBJ1-2
cdr3_length: 14
v_call: TRBV7-3
clone_size: .
d_call: .
cdr3_nt: TGTGCCAGCAGCTTAAATAGACAGGCATCGGGCTACACCTTC
cdr3_aa: CASSLNRQASGYTF